This section outlines one T cell receptor (beta chain) sequence together with its context. Its specificity is unknown. This specimen comes from a study of cytomegalovirus exposure and HLA in healthy donors. Findings and caveats of the study: High specificity and sensitivity for cytomegalovirus status were reported for the classifier.

V was trimmed by 4 bases and J by 5 bases, leaving 21 bases between them. The CDR3 runs to 16 residues. Per the germline V gene, CDR1 is SGDLS and CDR2 is YYNGEE. Primers for the PCR totalled 60 Vbeta and 13 Jbeta. Here immunoSEQ multiplex PCR was the method, and the copy in TCRdb shows in-frame clones only, minus some. The table has 150,000 to 200,000 clones, roughly 77% seen once. Input material: PBMCs. The clonotype originates from a woman in her forties in good health and CMV-seropositive. The rearrangement links TRBV9 to TRBJ2-5, with no clear D. The CDR3 DNA reads as TGTGCCAGCAGCCGAACCCTACGCCTTTCGTCGGAGACCCAGTACTTC. Protein sequence: CASSRTLRLSSETQYF.